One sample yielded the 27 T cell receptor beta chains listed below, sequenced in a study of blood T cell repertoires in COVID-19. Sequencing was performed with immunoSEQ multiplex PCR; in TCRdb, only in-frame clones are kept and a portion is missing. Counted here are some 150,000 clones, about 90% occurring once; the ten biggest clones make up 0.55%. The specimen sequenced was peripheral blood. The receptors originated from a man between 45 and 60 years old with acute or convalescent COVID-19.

The CDR3: CASSSPTGGSSYEQYV. The CDR3 DNA reads TGTGCCAGCAGTTCCCCGACAGGGGGGAGCTCCTACGAGCAGTACGTC. This chain connects TRBV28 to TRBJ2-7; 9 bases map to TRBD1. This CDR3 has 16 residues. Losses at the gene ends were 4 bases for V and 0 bases for J; bases not matched to a gene: 7. The germline CDR1 and CDR2 sequences are MDHEN and SYDVKM.

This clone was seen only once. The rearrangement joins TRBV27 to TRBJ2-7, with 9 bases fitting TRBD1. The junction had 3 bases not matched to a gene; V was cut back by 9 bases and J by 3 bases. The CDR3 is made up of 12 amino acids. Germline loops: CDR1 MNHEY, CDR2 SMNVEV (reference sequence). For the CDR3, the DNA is TGTGCCAGGGACAGGGGTAACTACGAGCAGTACTTC. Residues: CARDRGNYEQYF.

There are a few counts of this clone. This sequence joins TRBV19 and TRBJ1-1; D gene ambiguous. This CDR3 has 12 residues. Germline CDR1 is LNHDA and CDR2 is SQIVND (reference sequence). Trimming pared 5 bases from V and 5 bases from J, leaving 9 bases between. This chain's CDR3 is CASSEGSTEAFF. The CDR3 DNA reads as TGTGCCAGTAGTGAAGGGAGTACTGAAGCTTTCTTT.

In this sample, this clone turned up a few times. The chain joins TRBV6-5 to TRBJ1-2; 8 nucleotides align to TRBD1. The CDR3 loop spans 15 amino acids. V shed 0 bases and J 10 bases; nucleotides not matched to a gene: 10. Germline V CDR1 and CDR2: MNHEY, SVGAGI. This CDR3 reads CASSYSAGGVSSYTF. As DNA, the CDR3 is TGTGCCAGCAGTTACTCGGCAGGGGGCGTATCATCCTACACCTTC.

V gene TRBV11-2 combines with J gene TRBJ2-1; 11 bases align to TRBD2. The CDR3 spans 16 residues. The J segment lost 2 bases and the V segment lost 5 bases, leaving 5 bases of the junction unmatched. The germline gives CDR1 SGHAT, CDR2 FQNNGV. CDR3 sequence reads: CASSLRLAGPYNEQFF. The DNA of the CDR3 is TGTGCCAGCAGCCTTCGACTAGCGGGACCCTACAATGAGCAGTTCTTC.

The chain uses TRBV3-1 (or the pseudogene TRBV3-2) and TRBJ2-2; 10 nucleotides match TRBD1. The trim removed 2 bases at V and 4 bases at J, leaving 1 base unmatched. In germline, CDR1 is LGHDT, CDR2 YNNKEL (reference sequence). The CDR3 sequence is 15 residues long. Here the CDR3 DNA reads TGTGCCAGCAGCCAACGGGACAGGGGCACCGGGGAGCTGTTTTTT. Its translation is CASSQRDRGTGELFF.

The CDR3 nucleotides are TGTGCCAGCAGCTTAGCCGTTGGGGGCGCGGTAGATACGCAGTATTTT. Translation gives CASSLAVGGAVDTQYF. This chain joins TRBV7-9 and TRBJ2-3; maybe TRBD1 (6 bases). The V and J ends lost 0 bases and 5 bases respectively, with 15 bases between them. Germline V CDR1 and CDR2: SEHNR, FQNEAQ (reference sequence). The CDR3 spans 16 residues.

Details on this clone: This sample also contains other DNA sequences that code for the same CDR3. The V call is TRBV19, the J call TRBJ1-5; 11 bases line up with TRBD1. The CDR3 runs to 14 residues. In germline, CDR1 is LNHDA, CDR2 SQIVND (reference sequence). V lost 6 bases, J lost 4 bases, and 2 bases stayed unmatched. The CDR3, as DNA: TGTGCCAGTAGGGGGACAGGGGGTAATCAGCCCCAGCATTTT. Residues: CASRGTGGNQPQHF.

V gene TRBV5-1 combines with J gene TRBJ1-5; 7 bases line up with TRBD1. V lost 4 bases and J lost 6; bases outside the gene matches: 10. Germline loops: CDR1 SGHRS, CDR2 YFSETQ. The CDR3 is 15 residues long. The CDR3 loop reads CASSTMDRLGQPQHF. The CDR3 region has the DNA TGCGCCAGCAGCACTATGGACAGGCTTGGTCAGCCCCAGCATTTT.

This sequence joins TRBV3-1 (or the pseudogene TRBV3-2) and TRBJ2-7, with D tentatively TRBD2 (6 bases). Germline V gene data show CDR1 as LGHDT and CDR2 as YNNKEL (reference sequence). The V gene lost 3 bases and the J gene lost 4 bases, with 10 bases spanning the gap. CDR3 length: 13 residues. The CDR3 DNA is TGTGCCAGCAGCCACCCCGGGGGTTACGAGCAGTACTTC. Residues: CASSHPGGYEQYF.

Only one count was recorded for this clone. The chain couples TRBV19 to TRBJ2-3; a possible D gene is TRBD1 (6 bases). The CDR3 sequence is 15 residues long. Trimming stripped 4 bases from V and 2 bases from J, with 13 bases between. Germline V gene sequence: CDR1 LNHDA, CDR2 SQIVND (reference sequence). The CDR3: CASSRGHLITDTQYF. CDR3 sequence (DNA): TGTGCCAGTAGTAGGGGACATCTGATCACAGATACGCAGTATTTT.

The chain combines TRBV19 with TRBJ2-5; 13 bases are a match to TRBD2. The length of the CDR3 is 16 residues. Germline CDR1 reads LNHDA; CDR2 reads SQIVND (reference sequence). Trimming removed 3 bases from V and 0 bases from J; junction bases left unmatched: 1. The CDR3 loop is CASSIGLAGDQETQYF. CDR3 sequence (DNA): TGTGCCAGTAGTATCGGACTAGCGGGGGACCAAGAGACCCAGTACTTC.

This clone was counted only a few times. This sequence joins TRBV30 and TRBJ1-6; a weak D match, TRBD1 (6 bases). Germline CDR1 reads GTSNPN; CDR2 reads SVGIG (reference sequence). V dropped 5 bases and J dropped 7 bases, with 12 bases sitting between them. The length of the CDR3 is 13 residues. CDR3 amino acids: CAWEGQPNSPLHF. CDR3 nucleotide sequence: TGTGCCTGGGAAGGACAGCCAAATTCACCCCTCCACTTT.

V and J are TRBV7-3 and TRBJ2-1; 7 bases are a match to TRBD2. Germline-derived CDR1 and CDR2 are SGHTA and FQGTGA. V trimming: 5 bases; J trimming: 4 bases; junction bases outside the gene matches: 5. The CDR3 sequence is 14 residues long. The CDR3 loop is CASSQTSAYNEQFF. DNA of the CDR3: TGTGCCAGCAGCCAAACTAGCGCGTACAATGAGCAGTTCTTC.

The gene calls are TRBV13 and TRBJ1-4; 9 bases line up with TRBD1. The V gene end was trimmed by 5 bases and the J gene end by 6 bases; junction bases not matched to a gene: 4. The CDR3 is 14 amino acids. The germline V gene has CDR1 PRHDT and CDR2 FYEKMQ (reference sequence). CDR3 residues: CASSPQGAHEKLFF. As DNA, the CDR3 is TGTGCCAGCAGCCCACAGGGGGCGCATGAAAAACTGTTTTTT.

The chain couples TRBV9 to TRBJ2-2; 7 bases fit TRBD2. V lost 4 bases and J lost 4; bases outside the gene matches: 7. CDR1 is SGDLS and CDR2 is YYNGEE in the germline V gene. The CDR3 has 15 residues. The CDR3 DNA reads TGTGCCAGCAGCATTAGACTAGCTGGCACCGGGGAGCTGTTTTTT. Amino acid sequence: CASSIRLAGTGELFF.

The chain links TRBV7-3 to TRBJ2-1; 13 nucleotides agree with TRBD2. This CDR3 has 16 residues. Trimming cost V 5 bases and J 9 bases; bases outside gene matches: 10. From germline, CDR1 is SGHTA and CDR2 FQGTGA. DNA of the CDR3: TGTGCCAGCAGCGTGGGTGGGGGACTAGCGGGGACTGAGCAGTTCTTC. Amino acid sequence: CASSVGGGLAGTEQFF. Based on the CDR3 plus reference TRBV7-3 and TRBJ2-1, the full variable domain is GAGVSQTPSNKVTEKGKYVELRCDPISGHTALYWYRQSLGQGPEFLIYFQGTGAADDSGLPNDRFFAVRPEGSVSTLKIQRTERGDSAVYLCASSVGGGLAGTEQFFGPGTRLTVL.

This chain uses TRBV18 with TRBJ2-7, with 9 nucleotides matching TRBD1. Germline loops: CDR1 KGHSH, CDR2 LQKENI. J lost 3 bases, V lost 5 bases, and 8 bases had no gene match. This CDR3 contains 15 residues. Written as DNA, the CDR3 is TGTGCCAGCTCATCAACCGGGACAGGGTTCTACGAGCAGTACTTC. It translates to CASSSTGTGFYEQYF.

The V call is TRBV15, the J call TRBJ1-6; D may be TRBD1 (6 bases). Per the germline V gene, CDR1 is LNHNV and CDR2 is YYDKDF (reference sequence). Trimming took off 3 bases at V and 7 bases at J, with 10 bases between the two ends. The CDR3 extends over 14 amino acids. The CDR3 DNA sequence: TGTGCCACCAGCAGGGACAGCTCGAATTCACCCCTCCACTTT. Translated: CATSRDSSNSPLHF.

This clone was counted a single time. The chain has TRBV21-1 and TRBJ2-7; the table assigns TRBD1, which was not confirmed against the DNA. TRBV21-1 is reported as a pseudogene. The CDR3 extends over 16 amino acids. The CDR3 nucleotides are TGTGCCAGCAGCAAAGTCGGGAAGAAAGGGGGTGGTGAGCAGTACGTC. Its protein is CASSKVGKKGGGEQYV.

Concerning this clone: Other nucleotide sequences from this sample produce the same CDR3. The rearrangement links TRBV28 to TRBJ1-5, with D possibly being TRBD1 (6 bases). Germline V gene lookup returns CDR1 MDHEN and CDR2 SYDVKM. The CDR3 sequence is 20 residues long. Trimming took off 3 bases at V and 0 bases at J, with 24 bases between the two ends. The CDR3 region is CASSLMPGGGGGYSNQPQHF. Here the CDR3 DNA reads TGTGCCAGCAGTTTGATGCCGGGGGGGGGCGGGGGGTATAGCAATCAGCCCCAGCATTTT.

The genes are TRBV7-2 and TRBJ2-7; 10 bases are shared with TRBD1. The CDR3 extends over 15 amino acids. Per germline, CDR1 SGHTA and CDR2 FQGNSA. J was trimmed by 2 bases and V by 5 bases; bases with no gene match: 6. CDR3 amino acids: CASSQQDRGAYEQYV. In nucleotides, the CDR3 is TGTGCCAGCAGCCAACAGGACAGGGGGGCCTACGAGCAGTACGTC.

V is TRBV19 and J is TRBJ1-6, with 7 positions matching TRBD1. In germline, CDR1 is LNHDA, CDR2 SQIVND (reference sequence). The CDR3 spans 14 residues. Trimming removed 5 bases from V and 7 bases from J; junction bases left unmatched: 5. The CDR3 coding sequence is TGTGCCAGTAGTCGAGGGACAGAGAATTCACCCCTCCACTTT. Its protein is CASSRGTENSPLHF.

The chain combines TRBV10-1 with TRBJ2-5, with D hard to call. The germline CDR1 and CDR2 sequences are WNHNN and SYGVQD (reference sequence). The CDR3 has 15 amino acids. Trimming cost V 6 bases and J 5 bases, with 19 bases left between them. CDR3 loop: CASSSPPGPRETQYF. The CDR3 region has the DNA TGCGCCAGCAGCTCCCCCCCCGGCCCGAGGGAGACCCAGTACTTC.

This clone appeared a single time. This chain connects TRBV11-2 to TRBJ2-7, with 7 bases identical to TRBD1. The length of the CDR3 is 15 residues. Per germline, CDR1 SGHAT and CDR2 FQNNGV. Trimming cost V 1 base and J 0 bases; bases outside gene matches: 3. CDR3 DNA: TGTGCCAGCAGCTTAGTACAGGGGAGCTCCTACGAGCAGTACTTC. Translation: CASSLVQGSSYEQYF.

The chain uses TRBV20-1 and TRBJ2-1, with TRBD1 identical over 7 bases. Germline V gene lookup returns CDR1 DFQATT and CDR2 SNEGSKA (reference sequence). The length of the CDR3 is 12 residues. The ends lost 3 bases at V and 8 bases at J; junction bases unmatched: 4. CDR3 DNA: TGCAGTGCTAGTAGGGGGCGGGATGAGCAGTTCTTC. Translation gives CSASRGRDEQFF.

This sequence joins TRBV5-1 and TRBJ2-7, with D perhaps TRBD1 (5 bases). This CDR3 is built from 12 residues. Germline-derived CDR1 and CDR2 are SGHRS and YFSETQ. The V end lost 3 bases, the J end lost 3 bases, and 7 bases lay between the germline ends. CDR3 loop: CASSSTGYEQYF. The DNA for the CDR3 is TGCGCCAGCAGCTCAACAGGCTACGAGCAGTACTTC.